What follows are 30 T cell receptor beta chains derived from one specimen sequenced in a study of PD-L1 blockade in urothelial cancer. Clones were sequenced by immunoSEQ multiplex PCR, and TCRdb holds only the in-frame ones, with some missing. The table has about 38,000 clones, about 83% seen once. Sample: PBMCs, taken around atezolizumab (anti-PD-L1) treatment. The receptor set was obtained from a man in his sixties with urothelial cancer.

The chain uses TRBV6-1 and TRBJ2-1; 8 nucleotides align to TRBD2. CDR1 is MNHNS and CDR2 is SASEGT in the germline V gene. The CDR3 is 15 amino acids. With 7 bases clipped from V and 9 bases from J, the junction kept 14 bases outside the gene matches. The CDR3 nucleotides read TGTGCCAGCACCCGGGCGGGCGGGAGGCAGAGTGAGCAGTTCTTC. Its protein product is CASTRAGGRQSEQFF.

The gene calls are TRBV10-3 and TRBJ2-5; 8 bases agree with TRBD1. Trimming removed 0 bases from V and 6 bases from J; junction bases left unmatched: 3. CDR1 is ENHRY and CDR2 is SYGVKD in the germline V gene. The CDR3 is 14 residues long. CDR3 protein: CAISESDRAKTQYF. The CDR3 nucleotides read TGTGCCATCAGTGAGTCGGACAGGGCGAAGACCCAGTACTTC.

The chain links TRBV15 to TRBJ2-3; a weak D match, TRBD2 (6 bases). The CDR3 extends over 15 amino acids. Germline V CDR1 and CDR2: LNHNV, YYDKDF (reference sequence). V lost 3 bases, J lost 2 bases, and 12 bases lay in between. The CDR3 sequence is CATSSPGLFTDTQYF. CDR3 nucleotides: TGTGCCACCAGCAGCCCGGGACTCTTCACAGATACGCAGTATTTT.

The chain's CDR3 is CASSTSGYNTGELFF. The CDR3, as DNA: TGCGCCAGCAGCACTAGCGGGTATAACACCGGGGAGCTGTTTTTT. The rearrangement uses TRBV5-1 and TRBJ2-2; 9 nucleotides agree with TRBD2. V lost 4 bases to trimming and J lost 2 bases; unmatched junction nucleotides: 3. Germline CDR1 SGHRS, CDR2 YFSETQ. The CDR3 is made up of 15 amino acids.

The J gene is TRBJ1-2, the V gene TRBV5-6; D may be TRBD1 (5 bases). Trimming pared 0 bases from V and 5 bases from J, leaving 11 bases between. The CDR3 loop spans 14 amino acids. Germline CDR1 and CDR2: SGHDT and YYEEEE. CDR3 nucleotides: TGTGCCAGCAGCTTGGTGGGGCCGACGTATGGCTACACCTTC. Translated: CASSLVGPTYGYTF. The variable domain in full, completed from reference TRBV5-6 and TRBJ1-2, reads DAGVTQSPTHLIKTRGQQVTLRCSPKSGHDTVSWYQQALGQGPQFIFQYYEEEERQRGNFPDRFSGHQFPNYSSELNVNALLLGDSALYLCASSLVGPTYGYTFGSGTRLTVV.

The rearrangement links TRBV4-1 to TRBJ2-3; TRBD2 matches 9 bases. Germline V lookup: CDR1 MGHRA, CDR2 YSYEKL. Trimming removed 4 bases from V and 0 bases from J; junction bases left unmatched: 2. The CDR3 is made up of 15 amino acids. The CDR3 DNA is TGCGCCAGCAGCCCTAGCGGGACTAGCACAGATACGCAGTATTTT. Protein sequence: CASSPSGTSTDTQYF.

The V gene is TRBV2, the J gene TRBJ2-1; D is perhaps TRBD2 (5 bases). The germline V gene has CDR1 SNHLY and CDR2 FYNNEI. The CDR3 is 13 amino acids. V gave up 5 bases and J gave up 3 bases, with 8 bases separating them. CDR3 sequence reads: CASSTGFYNEQFF. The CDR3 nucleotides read TGTGCCAGCAGTACGGGATTCTACAATGAGCAGTTCTTC.

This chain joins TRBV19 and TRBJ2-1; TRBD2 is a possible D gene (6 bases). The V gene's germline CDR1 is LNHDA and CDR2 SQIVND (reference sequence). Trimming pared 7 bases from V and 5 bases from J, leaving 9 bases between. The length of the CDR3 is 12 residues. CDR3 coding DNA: TGTGCCAGTATTCTAGCGCACAATGAGCAGTTCTTC. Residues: CASILAHNEQFF.

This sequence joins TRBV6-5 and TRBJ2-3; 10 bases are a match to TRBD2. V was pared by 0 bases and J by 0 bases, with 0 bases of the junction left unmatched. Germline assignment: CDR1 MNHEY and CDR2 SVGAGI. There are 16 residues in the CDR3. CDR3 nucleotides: TGTGCCAGCAGTTACTCACTAGCGGGGAGCACAGATACGCAGTATTTT. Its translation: CASSYSLAGSTDTQYF.

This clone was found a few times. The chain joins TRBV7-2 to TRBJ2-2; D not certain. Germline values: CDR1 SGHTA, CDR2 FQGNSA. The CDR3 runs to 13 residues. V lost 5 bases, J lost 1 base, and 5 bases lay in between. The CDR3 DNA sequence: TGTGCCAGCAGCCCCTGGAACACCGGGGAGCTGTTTTTT. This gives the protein CASSPWNTGELFF.

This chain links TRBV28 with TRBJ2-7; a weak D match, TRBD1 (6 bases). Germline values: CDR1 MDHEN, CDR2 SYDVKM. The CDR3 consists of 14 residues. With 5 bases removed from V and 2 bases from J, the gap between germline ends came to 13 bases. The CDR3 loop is CASSTTGFTYEQYF. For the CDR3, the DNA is TGTGCCAGCAGTACAACAGGGTTCACCTACGAGCAGTACTTC.

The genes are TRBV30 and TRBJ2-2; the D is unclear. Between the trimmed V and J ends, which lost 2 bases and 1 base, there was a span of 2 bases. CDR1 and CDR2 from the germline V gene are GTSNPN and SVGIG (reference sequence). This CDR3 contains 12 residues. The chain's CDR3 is CAWSQNTGELFF. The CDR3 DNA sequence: TGTGCCTGGAGTCAGAACACCGGGGAGCTGTTTTTT.

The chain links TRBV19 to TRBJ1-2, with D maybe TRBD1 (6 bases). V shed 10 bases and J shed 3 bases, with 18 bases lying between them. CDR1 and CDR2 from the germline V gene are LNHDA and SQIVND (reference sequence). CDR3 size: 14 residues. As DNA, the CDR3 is TGTGCCACCCGACAGGAGGCCCGCGACTATGGCTACACCTTC. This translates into CATRQEARDYGYTF.

The CDR3 spells CASIPGGSGANVLTF. The DNA for the CDR3 is TGTGCCAGCATCCCGGGGGGCTCTGGGGCCAACGTCCTGACTTTC. V and J are TRBV28 and TRBJ2-6, with 7 bases identical to TRBD2. The CDR3 is made up of 15 amino acids. Germline V gives CDR1 MDHEN, CDR2 SYDVKM. Trimming cost V 7 bases and J 0 bases; bases outside gene matches: 3.

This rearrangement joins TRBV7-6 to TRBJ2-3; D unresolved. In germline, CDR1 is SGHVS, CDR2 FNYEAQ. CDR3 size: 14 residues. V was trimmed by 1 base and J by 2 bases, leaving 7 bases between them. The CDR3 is CASSLVQATDTQYF. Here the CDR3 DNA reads TGTGCCAGCAGCTTAGTCCAGGCCACAGATACGCAGTATTTT. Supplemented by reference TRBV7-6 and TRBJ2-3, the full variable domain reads GAGVSQSPRYKVTKRGQDVALRCDPISGHVSLYWYRQALGQGPEFLTYFNYEAQQDKSGLPNDRFSAERPEGSISTLTIQRTEQRDSAMYRCASSLVQATDTQYFGPGTRLTVL.

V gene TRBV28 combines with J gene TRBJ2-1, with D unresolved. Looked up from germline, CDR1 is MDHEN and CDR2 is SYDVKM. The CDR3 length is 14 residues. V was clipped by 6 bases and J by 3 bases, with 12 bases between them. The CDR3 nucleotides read TGTGCCAGCAGCCCTACTACTTTCTACAATGAGCAGTTCTTC. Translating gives CASSPTTFYNEQFF.

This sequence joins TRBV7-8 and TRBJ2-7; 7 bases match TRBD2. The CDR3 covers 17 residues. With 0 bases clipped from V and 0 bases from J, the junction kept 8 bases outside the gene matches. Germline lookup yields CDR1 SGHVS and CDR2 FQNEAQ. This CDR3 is CASSLAAGRGSSYEQYF. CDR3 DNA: TGTGCCAGCAGCTTAGCGGCGGGGCGGGGGAGCTCCTACGAGCAGTACTTC.

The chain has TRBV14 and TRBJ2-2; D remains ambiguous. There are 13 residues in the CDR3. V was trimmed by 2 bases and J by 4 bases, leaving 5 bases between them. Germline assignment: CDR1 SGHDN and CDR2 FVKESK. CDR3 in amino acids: CASSQFLTGELFF. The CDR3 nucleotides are TGTGCCAGCAGCCAATTTCTCACCGGGGAGCTGTTTTTT.

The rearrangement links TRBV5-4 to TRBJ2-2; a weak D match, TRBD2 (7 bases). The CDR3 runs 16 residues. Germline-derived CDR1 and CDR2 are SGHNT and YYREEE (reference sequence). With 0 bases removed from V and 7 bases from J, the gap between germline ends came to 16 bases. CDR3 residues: CASSLALGGGVGELFF. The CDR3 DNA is TGTGCCAGCAGCTTGGCCTTAGGGGGAGGGGTCGGGGAGCTGTTTTTT.

The CDR3 DNA reads as TGTGCCAGCGGGGCAGGACCAAACTATGGCTACACCTTC. This encodes CASGAGPNYGYTF. The chain couples TRBV27 to TRBJ1-2; perhaps TRBD1 as D (5 bases). Per germline, CDR1 MNHEY and CDR2 SMNVEV (reference sequence). V was shortened by 8 bases and J by 2 bases, with 12 bases between the two germline ends. The CDR3 sequence is 13 residues long.

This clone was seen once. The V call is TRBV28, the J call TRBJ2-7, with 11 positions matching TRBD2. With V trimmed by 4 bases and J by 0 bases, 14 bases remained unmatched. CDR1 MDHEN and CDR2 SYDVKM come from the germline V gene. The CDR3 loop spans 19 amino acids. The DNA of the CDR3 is TGTGCCAGCAGTTCGCCCGCGGCTAGCGGGAGGTCCCCCTCCTACGAGCAGTACTTC. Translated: CASSSPAASGRSPSYEQYF. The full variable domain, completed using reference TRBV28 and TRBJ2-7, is DVKVTQSSRYLVKRTGEKVFLECVQDMDHENMFWYRQDPGLGLRLIYFSYDVKMKEKGDIPEGYSVSREKKERFSLILESASTNQTSMYLCASSSPAASGRSPSYEQYFGPGTRLTVT.

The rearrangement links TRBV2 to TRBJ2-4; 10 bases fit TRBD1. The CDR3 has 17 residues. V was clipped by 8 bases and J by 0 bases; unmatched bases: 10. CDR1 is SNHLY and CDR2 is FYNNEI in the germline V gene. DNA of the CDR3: TGTGCCAGCTCCACCGGGACAGGGGACGTAGCCAAAAACATTCAGTACTTC. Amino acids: CASSTGTGDVAKNIQYF.

CDR3 region: CASSSGTGVAKLFF. CDR3 coding DNA: TGTGCCAGCAGTTCCGGGACAGGGGTAGCAAAACTGTTTTTT. This chain connects TRBV28 to TRBJ1-4; 10 nucleotides agree with TRBD1. The trim removed 4 bases at V and 10 bases at J, leaving 6 bases unmatched. This CDR3 is built from 14 residues. Germline V lookup: CDR1 MDHEN, CDR2 SYDVKM.

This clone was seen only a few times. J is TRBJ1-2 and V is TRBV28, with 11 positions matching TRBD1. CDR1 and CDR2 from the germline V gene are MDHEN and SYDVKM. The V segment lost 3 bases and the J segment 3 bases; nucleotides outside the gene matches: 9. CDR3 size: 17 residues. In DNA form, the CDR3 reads TGTGCCAGCAGTTTTGGGCCCGGACAGGGGGCCCACTATGGCTACACCTTC. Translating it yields CASSFGPGQGAHYGYTF.

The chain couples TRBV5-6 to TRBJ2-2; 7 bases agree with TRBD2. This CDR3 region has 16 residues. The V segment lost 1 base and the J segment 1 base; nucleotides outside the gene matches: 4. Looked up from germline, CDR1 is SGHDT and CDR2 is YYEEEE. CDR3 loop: CASSLWRGRNTGELFF. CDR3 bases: TGTGCCAGCAGCTTGTGGCGGGGGAGGAACACCGGGGAGCTGTTTTTT.

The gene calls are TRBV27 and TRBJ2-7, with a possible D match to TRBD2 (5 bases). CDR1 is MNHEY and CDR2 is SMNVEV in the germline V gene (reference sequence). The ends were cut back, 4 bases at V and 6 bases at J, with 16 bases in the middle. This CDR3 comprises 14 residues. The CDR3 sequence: CASSSLLRAGEQYF. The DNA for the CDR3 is TGTGCCAGCAGTTCCCTTCTTCGGGCGGGCGAGCAGTACTTC.

CDR3 in DNA: TGTGCCAGCAGTTCAACAGGGCCCACCGGGGAGCTGTTTTTT. The encoded protein is CASSSTGPTGELFF. V and J are TRBV27 and TRBJ2-2, with D tentatively TRBD1 (6 bases). The V gene lost 4 bases and the J gene lost 4 bases, with 10 bases spanning the gap. The CDR3 loop spans 14 amino acids. The V gene's germline CDR1 is MNHEY and CDR2 SMNVEV (reference sequence).

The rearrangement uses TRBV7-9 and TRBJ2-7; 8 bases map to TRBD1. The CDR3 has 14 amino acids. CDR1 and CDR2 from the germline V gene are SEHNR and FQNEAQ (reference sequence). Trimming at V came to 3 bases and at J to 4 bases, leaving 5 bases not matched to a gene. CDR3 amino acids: CASSFRDRWYEQYF. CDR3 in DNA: TGTGCCAGCAGCTTCCGGGACAGGTGGTACGAGCAGTACTTC. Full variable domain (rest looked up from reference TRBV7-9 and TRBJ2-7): DTGVSQNPRHKITKRGQNVTFRCDPISEHNRLYWYRQTLGQGPEFLTYFQNEAQLEKSRLLSDRFSAERPKGSFSTLEIQRTEQGDSAMYLCASSFRDRWYEQYFGPGTRLTVT.

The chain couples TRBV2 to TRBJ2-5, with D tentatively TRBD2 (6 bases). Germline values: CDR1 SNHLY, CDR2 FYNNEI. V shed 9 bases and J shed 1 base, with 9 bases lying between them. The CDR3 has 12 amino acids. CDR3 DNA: TGTGCCAGTAAGCGGGTCCAAGAGACCCAGTACTTC. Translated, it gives CASKRVQETQYF.

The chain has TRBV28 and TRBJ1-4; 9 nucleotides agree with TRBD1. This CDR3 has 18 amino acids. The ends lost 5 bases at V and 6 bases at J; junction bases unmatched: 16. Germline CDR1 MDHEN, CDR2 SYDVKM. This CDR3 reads CASSHTLGRDREYEKLFF. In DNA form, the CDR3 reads TGTGCCAGCAGTCACACTCTAGGACGGGACAGGGAATATGAAAAACTGTTTTTT.